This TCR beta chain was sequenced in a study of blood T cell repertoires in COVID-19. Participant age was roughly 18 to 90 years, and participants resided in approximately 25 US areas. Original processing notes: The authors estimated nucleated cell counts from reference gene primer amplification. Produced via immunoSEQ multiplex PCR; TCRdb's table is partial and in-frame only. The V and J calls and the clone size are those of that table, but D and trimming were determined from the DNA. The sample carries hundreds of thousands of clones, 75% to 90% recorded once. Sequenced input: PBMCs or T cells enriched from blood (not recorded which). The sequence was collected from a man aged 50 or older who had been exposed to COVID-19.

DNA for the CDR3: TGTGCCAGCAATCTATCGACAGGGGAGGGAGAGCAGTTCTTC. The encoded protein is CASNLSTGEGEQFF. The chain combines TRBV27 with TRBJ2-1; possible D gene TRBD1, 8 bases. The V end was cut by 7 bases, the J end by 10 bases, with 20 bases between. Germline assignment: CDR1 MNHEY and CDR2 SMNVEV (reference sequence). The CDR3 extends over 14 amino acids.